These 25 T cell receptor beta chains were all obtained from the same sample, sequenced in a study of T-cell memory formation after mild COVID-19. Using its own MiXCR run on the 5' RACE reads, TCRdb lists one record per CDR3 protein. This table has approximately 300,000 distinct CDR3 sequences, 15% to 20% appearing once. The sequenced sample was PBMCs or a T cell subset sorted from them (not recorded which). The receptors were gathered from a man aged 18 to 29 who had mild COVID-19 (a few samples of this study predate the infection). Cell type and time point are not known.

J is TRBJ2-1 and V is TRBV24-1; no clear D gene. The CDR3 is 13 residues long. Germline lookup yields CDR1 KGHDR and CDR2 SFDVKD. V was pared by 7 bases and J by 2 bases, with 8 bases between. The CDR3 bases are TGTGCCACCAGGGACGGACCCTACAATGAGCAGTTCTTC. As protein: CATRDGPYNEQFF.

The V call is TRBV10-2, the J call TRBJ2-7; D possibly corresponds to TRBD1 (5 bases). V was pared by 0 bases and J by 3 bases, with 15 bases between. This CDR3 region has 16 residues. The germline V gene encodes CDR1 WSHSY and CDR2 SAAADI. The DNA of the CDR3 is TGCGCCAGCAGTGAGTCGAGACAGACCGCCCACTACGAGCAGTACTTC. Amino acids: CASSESRQTAHYEQYF.

The chain employs TRBV7-9 and TRBJ2-3; D is ambiguous. Germline CDR1 reads SEHNR; CDR2 reads FQNEAQ (reference sequence). The CDR3 contains 14 residues. V was cut by 4 bases and J by 3 bases, with 11 bases left in between. The chain's CDR3 is CASSSVAETDTQYF. The CDR3 coding sequence is TGTGCCAGCAGCTCTGTAGCCGAGACAGATACGCAGTATTTT.

The chain joins TRBV20-1 to TRBJ2-7; D unresolved. From germline, CDR1 is DFQATT and CDR2 SNEGSKA (reference sequence). Trimming removed 1 base from V and 0 bases from J, with 10 bases in between. The CDR3 has 14 residues. CDR3 loop: CSARGPVSSYEQYF. The CDR3 DNA is TGCAGTGCTAGAGGTCCGGTTAGCTCCTACGAGCAGTACTTC.

Here the CDR3 DNA reads TGTGCAAGTCGCTTATCCCTAAAGCGGGGGGGCGGATTCCCACGGACCCAGTACTTC. As protein: CASRLSLKRGGGFPRTQYF. The rearrangement uses TRBV12-2 and TRBJ2-5; the tabulated D call, TRBD1, remains unverified against the DNA. TRBV12-2 is deemed a pseudogene. This CDR3 spans 19 amino acids.

This clonotype was seen a handful of times. The V gene is TRBV20-1, the J gene TRBJ2-1; 9 positions agree with TRBD2. Trimming cost V 5 bases and J 7 bases; bases outside gene matches: 12. The CDR3 consists of 15 residues. Germline-derived CDR1 and CDR2 are DFQATT and SNEGSKA (reference sequence). DNA of the CDR3: TGCAGTGCTGCTTACCCTAGCGGGGTGGGAAATGAGCAGTTCTTC. This translates into CSAAYPSGVGNEQFF.

This clonotype was recorded a few times. V is TRBV6-2 or TRBV6-3 and J is TRBJ1-5, with D hard to call. Germline values: CDR1 MNHEY, CDR2 SVGEGT. V was pared by 7 bases and J by 4 bases, with 11 bases between. The CDR3 runs to 13 residues. The CDR3 region is CASKGSRNQPQHF. For the CDR3, the DNA is TGTGCCAGCAAAGGGAGTCGAAATCAGCCCCAGCATTTT.

The V gene is TRBV7-2, the J gene TRBJ2-7; D gene unclear. Germline lookup yields CDR1 SGHTA and CDR2 FQGNSA. V lost 5 bases to trimming and J lost 5 bases, with 16 bases between them. The CDR3 extends over 14 amino acids. The chain's CDR3 is CASSTRAGLHEQYF. The CDR3 nucleotides are TGTGCCAGCAGCACCCGCGCTGGCCTTCACGAGCAGTACTTC.

This clonotype was seen a handful of times. The V gene is TRBV11-1, the J gene TRBJ2-2; tentative D call: TRBD2 (6 bases). V was pared by 6 bases and J by 4 bases, with 12 bases between. The CDR3 totals 14 residues. From germline, CDR1 is SGHAT and CDR2 FQDESV (reference sequence). CDR3 in amino acids: CASSFFSGTGELFF. In DNA, the CDR3 is TGTGCCAGCAGTTTCTTTAGCGGCACCGGGGAGCTGTTTTTT.

CDR3 coding DNA: TGTGCCAGCAGCTTAGGACAGCAGACCTACAATGAGCAGTTCTTC. It specifies CASSLGQQTYNEQFF. The chain is built from TRBV5-8 and TRBJ2-1; tentatively, D is TRBD1 (6 bases). CDR3 size: 15 residues. Germline CDR1 reads SGHTS; CDR2 reads YDEGEE. Trimming removed 2 bases at V and 2 bases at J, with 11 bases between.

This clonotype was seen more than once but under ten times. The V gene is TRBV5-1, the J gene TRBJ2-3; D gene ambiguous. Germline values: CDR1 SGHRS, CDR2 YFSETQ. This CDR3 is 15 amino acids long. V lost 4 bases, J lost 0 bases, and 12 bases lay in between. The CDR3 DNA is TGCGCCAGCAGCCTTAGACCCTGGAGCACAGATACGCAGTATTTT. Its translation is CASSLRPWSTDTQYF.

This clonotype was detected ten times or more. This sequence joins TRBV25-1 and TRBJ2-7; D gene ambiguous. Germline assignment: CDR1 MGHDK and CDR2 SYGVNS. The CDR3 has 12 residues. Trimming left V 3 bases short and J 5 bases short, with 8 bases between. In DNA form, the CDR3 reads TGTGCCAGCAGTGAGTATGGTGACGAGCAGTACTTC. Translation gives CASSEYGDEQYF.

This clonotype has a handful of counts. The CDR3 region is CASRLGVLGTEAFF. The DNA for the CDR3 is TGTGCCAGCAGGCTGGGGGTTCTTGGCACTGAAGCTTTCTTT. The genes are TRBV6-2 or TRBV6-3 and TRBJ1-1; a weak D match, TRBD1 (5 bases). CDR1 and CDR2 (germline): MNHEY, SVGEGT. There are 14 residues in the CDR3. The V and J ends lost 6 bases and 4 bases respectively, with 15 bases between them.

The chain recombines TRBV28 with TRBJ2-6; the match to TRBD1 covers 12 bases. Germline CDR1 is MDHEN and CDR2 is SYDVKM. The CDR3 has 19 amino acids. The junction had 12 bases not matched to a gene; V was cut back by 6 bases and J by 3 bases. CDR3 amino acids: CASSDLTGQGAGGANVLTF. CDR3 bases: TGTGCCAGCAGCGACCTGACGGGACAGGGGGCAGGTGGGGCCAACGTCCTGACTTTC.

This clonotype was recorded at least ten times. The V and J genes are TRBV7-6 and TRBJ1-4; the D is unclear. Per germline, CDR1 SGHVS and CDR2 FNYEAQ. Deletions cut 5 bases from V and 5 bases from J, with 3 bases between. This CDR3 has 11 amino acids. CDR3 coding DNA: TGTGCCAGCAGCCCCAATGAAAAACTGTTTTTT. It codes for CASSPNEKLFF. Together with reference TRBV7-6 and TRBJ1-4, the CDR3 gives the full variable domain: GAGVSQSPRYKVTKRGQDVALRCDPISGHVSLYWYRQALGQGPEFLTYFNYEAQQDKSGLPNDRFSAERPEGSISTLTIQRTEQRDSAMYRCASSPNEKLFFGSGTQLSVL.

This clonotype was detected a few times. The chain couples TRBV11-3 to TRBJ2-3; TRBD2 matches at 13 bases. The CDR3 runs 17 residues. CDR1 SGHNT and CDR2 YENEEA come from the germline V gene. V was pared by 1 base and J by 4 bases, with 5 bases of the junction left unmatched. In DNA form, the CDR3 reads TGTGCCAGCAGCTTAGGACTAGCGGGGGGTGGGCCAGATACGCAGTATTTT. It encodes CASSLGLAGGGPDTQYF.

This clonotype was detected only a few times. The chain recombines TRBV20-1 with TRBJ2-3; D is possibly TRBD1 (5 bases). Trimming removed 4 bases at V and 6 bases at J, with 11 bases between. The CDR3 loop spans 12 amino acids. CDR1 is DFQATT and CDR2 is SNEGSKA in the germline V gene (reference sequence). The CDR3 DNA reads TGCAGTGCTACCCGACAGTCGGATACGCAGTATTTT. It specifies CSATRQSDTQYF.

The V and J genes are TRBV7-2 and TRBJ2-7; D may match TRBD1 or TRBD2 (6 bases each). V dropped 5 bases and J dropped 1 base, with 15 bases sitting between them. From germline, CDR1 is SGHTA and CDR2 FQGNSA. This CDR3 has 15 amino acids. The CDR3 DNA reads TGTGCCAGCAGCCGAAGGGGGGCTCTTTCCTACGAGCAGTACTTC. The encoded protein is CASSRRGALSYEQYF.

The chain has TRBV10-1 and TRBJ2-3; 8 bases agree with TRBD1. CDR1 is WNHNN and CDR2 is SYGVQD in the germline V gene (reference sequence). This CDR3 has 15 residues. The V and J ends lost 3 bases and 2 bases, in that order; junction bases with no gene match: 4. Here the CDR3 reads CASSDRQGTTDTQYF. The CDR3 nucleotides read TGCGCCAGCAGTGATCGACAGGGGACCACAGATACGCAGTATTTT.

This clonotype was seen only a few times. This chain joins TRBV28 and TRBJ2-2, with D possibly matching TRBD1 (6 bases). CDR1 and CDR2 from the germline V gene are MDHEN and SYDVKM. The CDR3 spans 15 residues. The ends were cut back, 6 bases at V and 6 bases at J, with 17 bases in the middle. The DNA for the CDR3 is TGTGCCAGCAGGACCCCAGGGGAACGTTCCGGGGAGCTGTTTTTT. This gives the protein CASRTPGERSGELFF.

This clonotype has just a few counts. The rearrangement uses TRBV7-9 and TRBJ2-1; D possibly corresponds to TRBD2 (5 bases). Deletions cut 5 bases from V and 1 base from J, with 15 bases between. This CDR3 region has 16 residues. Germline loops: CDR1 SEHNR, CDR2 FQNEAQ (reference sequence). The CDR3 coding sequence is TGTGCCAGCAGCCCCTCGCGGGCTTCTTCCTACAATGAGCAGTTCTTC. Translated, it gives CASSPSRASSYNEQFF.

In its sample, this clonotype was seen many times. J is TRBJ2-4 and V is TRBV4-1; D is unclear. CDR1 is MGHRA, CDR2 YSYEKL, per germline. The CDR3 covers 10 residues. Trimming shortened V by 5 bases and J by 7 bases, and 3 bases separated the two germline ends. DNA for the CDR3: TGCGCCAGCAGCGGGAACATTCAGTACTTC. It specifies CASSGNIQYF.

This clonotype has a handful of counts. This rearrangement joins TRBV2 to TRBJ1-1; D gene uncertain. Germline V gene data show CDR1 as SNHLY and CDR2 as FYNNEI. The V end was cut by 4 bases, the J end by 2 bases, with 8 bases between. The CDR3 has 13 residues. The CDR3 nucleotides read TGTGCCAGCAGTGTCCAGTTTAACACTGAAGCTTTCTTT. Protein: CASSVQFNTEAFF.

The chain couples TRBV20-1 to TRBJ2-5; 9 bases align to TRBD2. This CDR3 is 13 amino acids long. Germline V gene data show CDR1 as DFQATT and CDR2 as SNEGSKA (reference sequence). The CDR3: CGRAGGAQETQYF. In DNA, the CDR3 is TGCGGTCGAGCGGGGGGAGCCCAAGAGACCCAGTACTTC.

Only a few counts were recorded for this clonotype. The rearrangement links TRBV7-9 to TRBJ1-1; D perhaps matches TRBD1 (6 bases). The CDR3 is 11 amino acids. Germline CDR1 is SEHNR and CDR2 is FQNEAQ (reference sequence). The ends were cut back, 8 bases at V and 11 bases at J, with 15 bases in the middle. DNA of the CDR3: TGTGCCAGCTCAGGGGTTGGAGAGGCTTTCTTT. Protein: CASSGVGEAFF. The full variable domain, its missing parts supplied by reference TRBV7-9 and TRBJ1-1, is DTGVSQNPRHKITKRGQNVTFRCDPISEHNRLYWYRQTLGQGPEFLTYFQNEAQLEKSRLLSDRFSAERPKGSFSTLEIQRTEQGDSAMYLCASSGVGEAFFGQGTRLTVV.